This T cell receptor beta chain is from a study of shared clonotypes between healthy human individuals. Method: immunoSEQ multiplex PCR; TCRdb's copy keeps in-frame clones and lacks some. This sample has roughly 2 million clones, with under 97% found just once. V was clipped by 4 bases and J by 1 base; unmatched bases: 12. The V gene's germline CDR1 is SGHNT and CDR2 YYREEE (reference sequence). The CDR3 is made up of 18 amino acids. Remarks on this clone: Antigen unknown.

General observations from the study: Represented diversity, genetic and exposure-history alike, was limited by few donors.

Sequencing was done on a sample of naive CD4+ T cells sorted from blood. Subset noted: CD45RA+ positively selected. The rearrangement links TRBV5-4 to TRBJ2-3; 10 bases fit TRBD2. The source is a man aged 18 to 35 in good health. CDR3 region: CASSLVASGSFGTDTQYF. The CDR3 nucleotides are TGTGCCAGCAGCCTGGTAGCTAGCGGGAGTTTTGGCACAGATACGCAGTATTTT.